This TCR beta chain was recovered during a study of blood T cell repertoires in COVID-19. Study background: In each case, the material was cDNA or gDNA derived from T cells, B-cell-depleted T cells, or PBMCs.

As handled by the study authors: From reference gene primer amplification, estimates of nucleated cell counts were derived. Profiled with immunoSEQ multiplex PCR; TCRdb holds only in-frame clones, not every one. V and J calls and clone size are as listed in that table; D and trimming were resolved from the DNA. The table has a few hundred thousand clones, 87% seen once. The sample holds one count of this clone. Per germline, CDR1 MNHNY and CDR2 SVGAGI (reference sequence). V shed 6 bases and J 0 bases; nucleotides not matched to a gene: 15. This CDR3 region has 20 residues. The chain combines TRBV6-6 with TRBJ2-2, with 11 nucleotides matching TRBD2. The clonotype comes from a woman between 18 and 29 years old who had recovered from COVID-19. Sample: PBMCs or T cells enriched from blood (not recorded which). The CDR3 sequence is CASSSVRGLAGGANTGELFF. DNA of the CDR3: TGTGCCAGCAGCTCCGTTAGGGGGCTAGCGGGGGGTGCGAACACCGGGGAGCTGTTTTTT.